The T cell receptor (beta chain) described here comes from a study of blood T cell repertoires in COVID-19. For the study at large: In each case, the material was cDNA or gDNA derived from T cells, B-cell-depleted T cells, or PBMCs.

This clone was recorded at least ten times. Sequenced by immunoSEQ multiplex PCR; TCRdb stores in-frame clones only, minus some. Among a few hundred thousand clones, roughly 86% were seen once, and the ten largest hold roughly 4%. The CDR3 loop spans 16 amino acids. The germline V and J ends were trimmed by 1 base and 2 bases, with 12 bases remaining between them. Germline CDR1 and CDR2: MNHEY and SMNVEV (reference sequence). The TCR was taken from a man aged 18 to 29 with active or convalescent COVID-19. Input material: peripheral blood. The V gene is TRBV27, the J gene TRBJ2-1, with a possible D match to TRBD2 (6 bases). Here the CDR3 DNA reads TGTGCCAGCAGTTTATTCGGGGGAGTGGCCTACAATGAGCAGTTCTTC. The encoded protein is CASSLFGGVAYNEQFF.